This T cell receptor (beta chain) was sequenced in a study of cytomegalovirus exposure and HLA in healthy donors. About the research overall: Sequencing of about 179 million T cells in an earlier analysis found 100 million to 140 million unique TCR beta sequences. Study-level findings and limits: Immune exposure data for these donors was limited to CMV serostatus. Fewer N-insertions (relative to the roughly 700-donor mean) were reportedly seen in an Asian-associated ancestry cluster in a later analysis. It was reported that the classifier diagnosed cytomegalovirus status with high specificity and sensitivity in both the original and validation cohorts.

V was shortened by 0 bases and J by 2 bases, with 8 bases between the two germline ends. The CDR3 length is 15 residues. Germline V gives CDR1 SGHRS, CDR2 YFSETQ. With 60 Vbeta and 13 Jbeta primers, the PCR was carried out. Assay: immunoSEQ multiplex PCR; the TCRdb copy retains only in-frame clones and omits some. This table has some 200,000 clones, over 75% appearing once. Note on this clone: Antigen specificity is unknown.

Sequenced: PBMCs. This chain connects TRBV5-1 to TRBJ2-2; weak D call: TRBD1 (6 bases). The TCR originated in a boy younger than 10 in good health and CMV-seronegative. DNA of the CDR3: TGCGCCAGCAGCTTGGGGACAGCTAACACCGGGGAGCTGTTTTTT. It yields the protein CASSLGTANTGELFF.